One sample yielded the 14 T cell receptor beta chains listed below, sequenced in a study of blood T cells in healthy people across ages. A second PCR of 7 to 11 cycles used a sample-barcoded 5' primer and a J-beta primer mix. MiXCR, run by TCRdb on the 5' RACE reads, gives a single entry per CDR3 protein. The sample holds some 800,000 distinct CDR3 sequences; more than 20% are singletons and the top ten take approximately 3.7%. These records were also assigned to another study, of T cells of mothers and their children.

The specimen was blood. The receptor set was obtained from a boy younger than 18 in good health.

This rearrangement joins TRBV7-9 to TRBJ1-1; 8 bases match TRBD1. The V and J ends lost 5 bases and 5 bases, in that order; junction bases with no gene match: 13. From germline, CDR1 is SEHNR and CDR2 FQNEAQ (reference sequence). This CDR3 contains 16 residues. The CDR3 region is CASSPDYRGISTEAFF. In DNA, the CDR3 is TGTGCCAGCAGCCCTGATTACAGGGGGATCTCGACTGAAGCTTTCTTT. Drawing the rest from reference TRBV7-9 and TRBJ1-1, the complete variable domain is DTGVSQNPRHKITKRGQNVTFRCDPISEHNRLYWYRQTLGQGPEFLTYFQNEAQLEKSRLLSDRFSAERPKGSFSTLEIQRTEQGDSAMYLCASSPDYRGISTEAFFGQGTRLTVV.

The chain recombines TRBV7-9 with TRBJ1-2, with a tentative D call TRBD1 (6 bases). This CDR3 comprises 13 residues. The V gene lost 5 bases and the J gene lost 4 bases, with 11 bases spanning the gap. Germline V gene data show CDR1 as SEHNR and CDR2 as FQNEAQ (reference sequence). The CDR3 is CASSPGTPYGYTF. The CDR3 bases are TGTGCCAGCAGCCCTGGGACACCCTATGGCTACACCTTC. The whole variable domain, remainder taken from reference TRBV7-9 and TRBJ1-2, is DTGVSQNPRHKITKRGQNVTFRCDPISEHNRLYWYRQTLGQGPEFLTYFQNEAQLEKSRLLSDRFSAERPKGSFSTLEIQRTEQGDSAMYLCASSPGTPYGYTFGSGTRLTVV.

CDR3 bases: TGTGCCAGCAGCCAAGATTGGGACAGACTTACGAAGCAGTACTTC. This sequence encodes CASSQDWDRLTKQYF. The chain has TRBV4-2 and TRBJ2-5; TRBD1 matches 7 bases. The V segment lost 0 bases and the J segment 11 bases; nucleotides outside the gene matches: 12. The CDR3 loop spans 15 amino acids. CDR1 and CDR2 from the germline V gene are LGHNA and YNFKEQ.

This clonotype was found a few times. The chain employs TRBV6-5 and TRBJ2-6; TRBD1 might be the D (6 bases). This CDR3 has 15 residues. CDR1 is MNHEY, CDR2 SVGAGI, per germline. V was shortened by 7 bases and J by 4 bases, with 14 bases between the two germline ends. This chain's CDR3 is CASTQGVAGANVLTF. The CDR3 coding sequence is TGTGCCAGCACACAGGGAGTGGCAGGGGCCAACGTCCTGACTTTC.

A few counts support this clonotype. The V call is TRBV9, the J call TRBJ1-2; D remains unclear. CDR1 is SGDLS, CDR2 YYNGEE, per germline. The V gene lost 0 bases and the J gene lost 8 bases, with 14 bases spanning the gap. This CDR3 has 14 amino acids. The CDR3 protein is CASSVGSAGRGYTF. CDR3 bases: TGTGCCAGCAGCGTAGGATCAGCCGGGCGAGGCTACACCTTC.

This clonotype was counted between two and nine times. This chain uses TRBV2 with TRBJ1-2; no clear D gene. Germline loops: CDR1 SNHLY, CDR2 FYNNEI. Trimming removed 2 bases from V and 6 bases from J, with 10 bases in between. CDR3 length: 13 residues. The CDR3 here is CASSEPGYHGYTF. CDR3 DNA sequence: TGTGCCAGCAGTGAACCGGGCTACCATGGCTACACCTTC.

Only a few counts were recorded for this clonotype. The CDR3 region has the DNA TGTGCCAGCATGGGAAACATTCAGTACTTC. Its protein product is CASMGNIQYF. The chain employs TRBV28 and TRBJ2-4; D uncertain. Trimming shortened V by 7 bases and J by 6 bases, and 4 bases separated the two germline ends. This CDR3 is 10 amino acids long. CDR1 is MDHEN, CDR2 SYDVKM, per germline. Variable domain in full (rest from reference TRBV28 and TRBJ2-4): DVKVTQSSRYLVKRTGEKVFLECVQDMDHENMFWYRQDPGLGLRLIYFSYDVKMKEKGDIPEGYSVSREKKERFSLILESASTNQTSMYLCASMGNIQYFGAGTRLSVL.

This clonotype has just a few counts. The chain joins TRBV7-3 to TRBJ2-3; 9 bases are shared with TRBD1. The ends lost 4 bases at V and 6 bases at J; junction bases unmatched: 8. From germline, CDR1 is SGHTA and CDR2 FQGTGA. This CDR3 comprises 15 residues. CDR3: CASSWTGAPLDTQYF. CDR3 coding DNA: TGTGCCAGCAGCTGGACAGGGGCCCCCTTGGATACGCAGTATTTT. The complete variable domain, with remaining parts taken from reference TRBV7-3 and TRBJ2-3, reads GAGVSQTPSNKVTEKGKYVELRCDPISGHTALYWYRQSLGQGPEFLIYFQGTGAADDSGLPNDRFFAVRPEGSVSTLKIQRTERGDSAVYLCASSWTGAPLDTQYFGPGTRLTVL.

The V call is TRBV7-6, the J call TRBJ2-1, with 7 bases aligning to TRBD1. The ends lost 8 bases at V and 10 bases at J; junction bases unmatched: 14. Germline lookup yields CDR1 SGHVS and CDR2 FNYEAQ. The CDR3 spans 14 residues. The CDR3 bases are TGTGCCAGCGAAGCCGGGACAGAAGGCGGGGAGCAGTTCTTC. Protein product: CASEAGTEGGEQFF.

The chain combines TRBV11-1 with TRBJ2-7, with D unresolved. CDR1 SGHAT and CDR2 FQDESV come from the germline V gene (reference sequence). V was shortened by 5 bases and J by 0 bases, with 8 bases between the two germline ends. This CDR3 is 13 amino acids long. CDR3 nucleotide sequence: TGTGCCAGCAGCCGCCGAGGCTCCTACGAGCAGTACTTC. Translation gives CASSRRGSYEQYF.

This rearrangement joins TRBV4-2 to TRBJ2-3; D tentatively fits TRBD1 or TRBD2 (5 bases each). V dropped 1 base and J dropped 0 bases, with 11 bases sitting between them. This CDR3 comprises 16 residues. Germline values: CDR1 LGHNA, CDR2 YNFKEQ. The CDR3 here is CASSQGNGASTDTQYF. CDR3 coding DNA: TGTGCCAGCAGCCAAGGAAACGGGGCTAGCACAGATACGCAGTATTTT.

This clonotype has just a few counts. V is TRBV9 and J is TRBJ1-1, with TRBD1 identical over 10 bases. Germline CDR1 reads SGDLS; CDR2 reads YYNGEE. V shed 3 bases, J shed 5 bases, and the junction held 7 bases outside the gene matches. The CDR3 is made up of 15 amino acids. The DNA for the CDR3 is TGTGCCAGCAGCGGGGGGGACAGGGGCTGGACTGAAGCTTTCTTT. Protein: CASSGGDRGWTEAFF.

This chain connects TRBV6-6 to TRBJ1-4; D unresolved. V was clipped by 8 bases and J by 0 bases, with 10 bases between them. The CDR3 runs 14 residues. Germline CDR1 reads MNHNY; CDR2 reads SVGAGI (reference sequence). CDR3 sequence: CASYGVATNEKLFF. CDR3 nucleotide sequence: TGTGCCAGCTACGGGGTGGCAACTAATGAAAAACTGTTTTTT.

This clonotype appeared a few times. V usage is TRBV5-1 and J usage is TRBJ2-3; D gene uncertain. CDR3 length: 15 amino acids. Trimming removed 1 base from V and 0 bases from J, with 9 bases in between. The germline V gene has CDR1 SGHRS and CDR2 YFSETQ. The CDR3 spells CASSLSVDSTDTQYF. For the CDR3, the DNA is TGCGCCAGCAGCTTGTCCGTGGACAGCACAGATACGCAGTATTTT.